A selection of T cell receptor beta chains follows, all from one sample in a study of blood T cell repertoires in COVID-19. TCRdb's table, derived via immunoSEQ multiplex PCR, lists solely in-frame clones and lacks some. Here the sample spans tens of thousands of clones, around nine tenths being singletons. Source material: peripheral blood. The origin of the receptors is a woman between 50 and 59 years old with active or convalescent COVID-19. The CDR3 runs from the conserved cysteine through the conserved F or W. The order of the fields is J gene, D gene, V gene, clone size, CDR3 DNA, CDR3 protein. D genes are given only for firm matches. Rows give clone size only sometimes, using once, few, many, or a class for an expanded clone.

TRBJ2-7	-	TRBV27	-	TGTGCCAGTGGATACAGCTCCTACGAGCAGTACTTC	CASGYSSYEQYF
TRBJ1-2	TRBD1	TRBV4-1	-	TGCGCCAGCAGGGACACGGGACAGCTCCTTATTAACTATGGCTACACCTTC	CASRDTGQLLINYGYTF
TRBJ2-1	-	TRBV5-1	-	TGCGCCAGCAGCTTCGGCGGGACGTTGCCGAATGAGCAGTTCTTC	CASSFGGTLPNEQFF
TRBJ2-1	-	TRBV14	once	TGTGCCAGCAGCCCACTAGCTGCCGGTGAGCAGTTCTTC	CASSPLAAGEQFF
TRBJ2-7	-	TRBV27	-	TGTGCCAGCACCCCGGAGGGGAGAGCCTACGAGCAGTACTTC	CASTPEGRAYEQYF
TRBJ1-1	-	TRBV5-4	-	TGTGCCAGCAGCTCTTTGACAGAGATGAACACTGAAGCTTTCTTT	CASSSLTEMNTEAFF
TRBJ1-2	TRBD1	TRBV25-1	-	TGTGCCAGCAGTTCCCGAGGGACAGTTGGAGGCTACACCTTC	CASSSRGTVGGYTF
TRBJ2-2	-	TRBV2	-	TGTGCCAGCAGTTTAGAGGACGGGGAGCTGTTTTTT	CASSLEDGELFF
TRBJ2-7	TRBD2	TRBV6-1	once	TGTGCCAGCAGTGAAGGACTAGCGGGAGCCTACGAGCAGTACTTC	CASSEGLAGAYEQYF
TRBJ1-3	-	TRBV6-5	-	TGTGCCAGCAGTTTCGACGGACAGAACTCTGGAAACACCATATATTTT	CASSFDGQNSGNTIYF
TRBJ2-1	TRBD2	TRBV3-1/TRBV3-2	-	TGTGCCAGCAGCCAAGAAGTGGGAGGGCCCTACAATGAGCAGTTCTTC	CASSQEVGGPYNEQFF
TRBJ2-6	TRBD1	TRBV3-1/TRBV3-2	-	TGTGCCAGCAGCCCCGGACAGGGTCGGTGGTCTAGTGGGGCCAACGTCCTGACTTTC	CASSPGQGRWSSGANVLTF
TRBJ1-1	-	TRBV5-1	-	TGCGCCAGCAGCCCAAACCAAGCGGGGAACACTGAAGCTTTCTTT	CASSPNQAGNTEAFF
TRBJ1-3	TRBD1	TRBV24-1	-	TGTGCCACCAGTGAGTTTGACGGTGAAATTGAGGTTTCCCCGGGACAGGGGAACACCATATATTTT	CATSEFDGEIEVSPGQGNTIYF
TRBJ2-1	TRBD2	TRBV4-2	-	TGTGCCAGCAGCCAAGAAACCTGGACTAGCGGGAGGGACAATGAGCAGTTCTTC	CASSQETWTSGRDNEQFF
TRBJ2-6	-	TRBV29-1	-	TGCAGCGTGAGAACAGACTCTGGGGCCAACGTCCTGACTTTC	CSVRTDSGANVLTF
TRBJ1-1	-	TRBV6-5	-	TGTGCCAGCTCGTTCGTGGGGGGTAACACTGAAGCTTTCTTT	CASSFVGGNTEAFF
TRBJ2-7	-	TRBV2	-	TGTGCCAGCACCCTCTCACTCTCCTACGAGCAGTACTTC	CASTLSLSYEQYF
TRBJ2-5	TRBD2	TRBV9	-	TGTGCCAGCAGTCTAGGGACTAGCGAGTACCAAGAGACCCAGTACTTC	CASSLGTSEYQETQYF
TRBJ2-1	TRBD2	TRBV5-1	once	TGCGCCAGCAGCCCCGGACTAGCGGGAGAGGGATACAATGAGCAGTTCTTC	CASSPGLAGEGYNEQFF
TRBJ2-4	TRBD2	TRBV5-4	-	TGTGCCAGCAGCAGTAGCGGGAGGACAAACATTCAGTACTTC	CASSSSGRTNIQYF
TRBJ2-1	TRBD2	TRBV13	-	TGTGCCAGCAGCTGGGGGACTAGCGGGCGGGGTGCCTACAATGAGCAGTTCTTC	CASSWGTSGRGAYNEQFF
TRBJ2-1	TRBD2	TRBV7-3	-	TGTGCCAGCAGCAAAGAGGGACTAGCGGGAGTTGGGTATGAGCAGTTCTTC	CASSKEGLAGVGYEQFF
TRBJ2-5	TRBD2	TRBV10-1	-	TGCGCCAGCAGTGAGGGGGCTAGCGGTCAAGAGACCCAGTACTTC	CASSEGASGQETQYF
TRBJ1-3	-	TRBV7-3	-	TGTGCCAGCAGCTTCGAGTCTGGAAACACCATATATTTT	CASSFESGNTIYF
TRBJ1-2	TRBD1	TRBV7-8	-	TGTGCCAGCAGCTTAGGGGGGACAGGTCCTAACTATGGCTACACCTTC	CASSLGGTGPNYGYTF
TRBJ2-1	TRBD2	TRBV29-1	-	TGCAGCGTTGAGGTCTTTGGCGGGAGGGGTAATGAGCAGTTCTTC	CSVEVFGGRGNEQFF
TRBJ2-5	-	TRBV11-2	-	TGTGCCAGCAGCTTGGTACAGACCTTCCAAGAGACCCAGTACTTC	CASSLVQTFQETQYF
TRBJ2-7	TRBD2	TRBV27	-	TGTGCCAGCAGTTTGTTAGCGGGAGCTTACGAGCAGTACTTC	CASSLLAGAYEQYF
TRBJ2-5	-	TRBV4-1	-	TGCGCCAGCAGCCGAGAGGTGAGGCAGGGGGAGACCCAGTACTTC	CASSREVRQGETQYF
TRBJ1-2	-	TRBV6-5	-	TGTGCCAGCAAAGGGGGGGCGCAAGATAGTGGCTACACCTTC	CASKGGAQDSGYTF
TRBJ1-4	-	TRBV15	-	TGTGCCACCAGCAGTCCCGGCCGGGAGGAGGAAAAACTGTTTTTT	CATSSPGREEEKLFF
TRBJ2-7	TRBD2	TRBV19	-	TGTGCCAGTAGTATATCTCGACTAGCCGCCTACGAGCAGTACTTC	CASSISRLAAYEQYF
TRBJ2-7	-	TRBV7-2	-	TGTGCCAGCAGGGGAGGCGTTAGTTACTACGAGCAGTACTTC	CASRGGVSYYEQYF
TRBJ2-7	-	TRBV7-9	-	TGTGCCAGCAGCCCTCTTTATCCTTCCCGAGCCTACGAGCAGTACTTC	CASSPLYPSRAYEQYF
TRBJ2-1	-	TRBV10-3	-	TGTGCCATCAGTGAGTTGTTGGACTACAACTACAATGAGCAGTTCTTC	CAISELLDYNYNEQFF
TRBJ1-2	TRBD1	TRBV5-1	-	TGCGCCAGCAGCCCAACAGGGGTCTCCTACTATGGCTACACCTTC	CASSPTGVSYYGYTF
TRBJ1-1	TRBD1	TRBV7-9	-	TGTGCCAGCAGCTCTGAACACAGGGGTACTGAAGCTTTCTTT	CASSSEHRGTEAFF
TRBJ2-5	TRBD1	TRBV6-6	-	TGTGCCAGCACCTATACCGGGACAGGGGGTAGGGAGACCCAGTACTTC	CASTYTGTGGRETQYF
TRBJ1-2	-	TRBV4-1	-	TGCGCCAGCAGCCAAACGACAGGCTCTAGAGACTATGGCTACACCTTC	CASSQTTGSRDYGYTF
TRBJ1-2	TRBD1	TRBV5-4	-	TGTGCCAGTTTAAGCGGACAGGCCTATGGCTACACCTTC	CASLSGQAYGYTF
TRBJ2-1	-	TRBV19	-	TGTGCCAGTAGTCGAGCCCGAGCCCATGAGCAGTTCTTC	CASSRARAHEQFF
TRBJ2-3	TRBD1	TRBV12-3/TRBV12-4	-	TGTGCCAGCAGTTCGGGACAGACAGATACGCAGTATTTT	CASSSGQTDTQYF
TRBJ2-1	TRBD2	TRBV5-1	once	TGCGCCAGCAAAGCAGTTCCCGCCGGGGACTACGCCAATGAGCAGTTCTTC	CASKAVPAGDYANEQFF
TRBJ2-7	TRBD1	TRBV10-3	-	TGTGCCATCCAGGGACAGGGAAGTTTCTGGGAGCAGTACTTC	CAIQGQGSFWEQYF
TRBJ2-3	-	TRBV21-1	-	TGTGCCAGCAGTTCCCCGACTAGCGGGAGAACAGATACGCAGTATTTT	CASSSPTSGRTDTQYF
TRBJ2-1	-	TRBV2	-	TGTGCCAGCAGTGGGAGATTGGGAACAGGCGGATACACTTACAATGAGCAGTTCTTC	CASSGRLGTGGYTYNEQFF
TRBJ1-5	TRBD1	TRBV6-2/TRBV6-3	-	TGTGCCAGCAGTTATAGACAGGGGGCCGGCAATCAGCCCCAGCATTTT	CASSYRQGAGNQPQHF
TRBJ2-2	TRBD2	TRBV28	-	TGTGCCAGCACCCCCCTTAGCGGGGCGAACACCGGGGAGCTGTTTTTT	CASTPLSGANTGELFF
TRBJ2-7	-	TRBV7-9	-	TGTGCCAGCAGCCCAGGGCAGGGTTACGAGCAGTACTTC	CASSPGQGYEQYF
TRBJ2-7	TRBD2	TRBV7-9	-	TGTGCCAGCAGCTTTGCTAGCGGGAGGTTGGAGCAGTACTTC	CASSFASGRLEQYF
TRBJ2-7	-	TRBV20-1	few	TGCAGTGCTAGTATAATCTACGAGCAGTACTTC	CSASIIYEQYF